The 22 T cell receptor beta chains below all came from one sample that was sequenced in a study of memory B cells and T cells in multiple sclerosis. Data came from immunoSEQ multiplex PCR; TCRdb stores just in-frame clones and leaves some out. This table holds about 15,000 clones, roughly three quarters found once. What was sequenced was memory (CD45RO+) CD4+ T cells from blood. The receptors were gathered from a human donor with multiple sclerosis.

This chain links TRBV2 with TRBJ2-1; 13 bases are shared with TRBD2. Germline V gene sequence: CDR1 SNHLY, CDR2 FYNNEI. The CDR3 totals 16 residues. The J segment lost 7 bases and the V segment lost 4 bases, leaving 7 bases of the junction unmatched. Written as DNA, the CDR3 is TGTGCCAGCAGTGCGGGGGGACTAGCGGGACGGAATGAGCAGTTCTTC. Translating it yields CASSAGGLAGRNEQFF.

V gene TRBV29-1 combines with J gene TRBJ2-1; D not certain. This CDR3 contains 14 residues. Trimming pared 4 bases from V and 6 bases from J, leaving 16 bases between. Per the germline V gene, CDR1 is SQVTM and CDR2 is ANQGSEA. The CDR3 sequence: CSVGRLISGNEQFF. CDR3 DNA sequence: TGCAGCGTTGGACGCCTTATATCGGGCAATGAGCAGTTCTTC.

The chain has TRBV6-4 and TRBJ1-2; D perhaps matches TRBD1 (6 bases). Trimming left V 7 bases short and J 4 bases short, with 10 bases between. Germline assignment: CDR1 MRHNA and CDR2 SNTAGT. The CDR3 sequence is 12 residues long. Written as DNA, the CDR3 is TGTGCCAGCATAGACAGGTCCTATGGCTACACCTTC. Its translation: CASIDRSYGYTF.

This clone has just a few counts. The V and J genes are TRBV29-1 and TRBJ1-5; 7 bases map to TRBD1. The CDR3 covers 13 residues. Germline values: CDR1 SQVTM, CDR2 ANQGSEA. V was pared by 4 bases and J by 4 bases, with 4 bases of the junction left unmatched. The CDR3 is CSVVGTDNQPQHF. As DNA, the CDR3 is TGCAGCGTTGTAGGGACAGATAATCAGCCCCAGCATTTT.

The V call is TRBV6-1, the J call TRBJ2-3, with a possible D match to TRBD2 (6 bases). The CDR3 is made up of 13 amino acids. Between the trimmed V and J ends, which lost 10 bases and 3 bases, there was a span of 14 bases. Per the germline V gene, CDR1 is MNHNS and CDR2 is SASEGT. CDR3 coding DNA: TGTGCCACTGGGGGGTGGTGGACAGATACGCAGTATTTT. Translating it yields CATGGWWTDTQYF.

The chain employs TRBV4-3 and TRBJ2-7; 8 bases are a match to TRBD2. The CDR3 length is 15 residues. After removal of 4 bases from V and 0 bases from J, the junction contained 5 bases not matched to a gene. Germline loops: CDR1 LGHNA, CDR2 YSLEER. For the CDR3, the DNA is TGCGCCAGCAGCCTCCAGCGGGGGTACTCCTACGAGCAGTACTTC. It translates to CASSLQRGYSYEQYF.

The genes are TRBV27 and TRBJ1-2; tentative D call: TRBD1 (6 bases). Deletions cut 5 bases from V and 7 bases from J, with 14 bases between. CDR1 is MNHEY and CDR2 is SMNVEV in the germline V gene (reference sequence). The CDR3 has 13 amino acids. DNA for the CDR3: TGTGCCAGCAGTGAATACAGGGATGGTGGCTACACCTTC. Its protein is CASSEYRDGGYTF.

For this clone: This sample also contains other DNA sequences that code for the same CDR3. V is TRBV6-1 and J is TRBJ1-2; perhaps TRBD1 as D (6 bases). This CDR3 is built from 13 residues. Germline V lookup: CDR1 MNHNS, CDR2 SASEGT. Between the trimmed V and J ends, which lost 5 bases and 2 bases, there was a span of 9 bases. In DNA, the CDR3 is TGTGCCAGCAGTCCGACAGGCAACTATGGCTACACCTTC. Residues: CASSPTGNYGYTF.

The chain links TRBV6-6 to TRBJ1-4; 7 bases fit TRBD1. Germline V gene data show CDR1 as MNHNY and CDR2 as SVGAGI (reference sequence). V lost 8 bases to trimming and J lost 8 bases; unmatched junction nucleotides: 5. CDR3 size: 12 residues. CDR3: CASRQGGEKLFF. CDR3 nucleotide sequence: TGTGCCAGCCGACAGGGAGGCGAAAAACTGTTTTTT.

The chain uses TRBV28 and TRBJ2-1, with 7 bases identical to TRBD1. The CDR3 loop spans 13 amino acids. Germline V CDR1 and CDR2: MDHEN, SYDVKM. The V segment lost 6 bases and the J segment 6 bases; nucleotides outside the gene matches: 5. CDR3 loop: CASRGTALNEQFF. In DNA form, the CDR3 reads TGTGCCAGCAGGGGGACAGCCCTCAATGAGCAGTTCTTC.

The chain links TRBV29-1 to TRBJ2-3, with TRBD1 matching over 7 bases. The V and J ends lost 7 bases and 2 bases, in that order; junction bases with no gene match: 6. The CDR3 extends over 13 amino acids. Germline V gene lookup returns CDR1 SQVTM and CDR2 ANQGSEA. CDR3 nucleotide sequence: TGCAGCGGCATAACAGGGGCCACAGATACGCAGTATTTT. Translated, it gives CSGITGATDTQYF.

The chain uses TRBV19 and TRBJ2-6; TRBD2 matches at 8 bases. The ends lost 8 bases at V and 2 bases at J; junction bases unmatched: 5. The CDR3 consists of 15 residues. Germline assignment: CDR1 LNHDA and CDR2 SQIVND (reference sequence). CDR3 residues: CASDSGIAGANVLTF. The CDR3 region has the DNA TGTGCCAGTGATAGCGGGATTGCTGGGGCCAACGTCCTGACTTTC.

This chain uses TRBV4-1 with TRBJ1-3; TRBD1 aligns across 10 bases. The V segment lost 5 bases and the J segment 0 bases; nucleotides outside the gene matches: 4. The CDR3 loop spans 16 amino acids. Germline V gene sequence: CDR1 MGHRA, CDR2 YSYEKL. The CDR3 DNA follows: TGCGCCAGCAGCTTGGGACAGGGGACCTCTGGAAACACCATATATTTT. Translated: CASSLGQGTSGNTIYF.

The DNA of the CDR3 is TGTGCCAGCAGCCAACTGTGGTCCTACAATGAGCAGTTCTTC. Translating it yields CASSQLWSYNEQFF. V and J are TRBV6-5 and TRBJ2-1; D unresolved. Trimming took 6 bases from V and 1 from J, leaving 10 bases between them. This CDR3 comprises 14 residues. The V gene's germline CDR1 is MNHEY and CDR2 SVGAGI.

The rearrangement links TRBV10-2 to TRBJ2-1, with 11 positions matching TRBD2. The CDR3 length is 16 residues. Germline values: CDR1 WSHSY, CDR2 SAAADI. J gave up 0 bases and V 8 bases, and 6 bases lay outside the gene matches. The CDR3 DNA is TGCGCCAGCGGACTAGCGGGCCTTAGCTCCTACAATGAGCAGTTCTTC. This gives the protein CASGLAGLSSYNEQFF.

The chain combines TRBV28 with TRBJ1-2; TRBD1 is a possible D gene (6 bases). V shed 3 bases and J shed 0 bases, with 11 bases lying between them. The CDR3 extends over 15 amino acids. Germline V lookup: CDR1 MDHEN, CDR2 SYDVKM. For the CDR3, the DNA is TGTGCCAGCAGTTTCGTACAGGGAGCTAACTATGGCTACACCTTC. It is translated as CASSFVQGANYGYTF.

The rearrangement links TRBV5-4 to TRBJ2-2; TRBD1 agrees at 9 bases. The CDR3 contains 15 residues. Trimming removed 4 bases from V and 4 bases from J; junction bases left unmatched: 5. Germline CDR1 is SGHNT and CDR2 is YYREEE (reference sequence). CDR3 protein: CASSPNRGRTGELFF. The CDR3 nucleotides are TGTGCCAGCAGCCCCAACAGGGGGCGCACCGGGGAGCTGTTTTTT.

This clone was recorded a few times. V and J are TRBV19 and TRBJ1-4; D uncertain. Germline V gene sequence: CDR1 LNHDA, CDR2 SQIVND (reference sequence). Trimming cost V 5 bases and J 5 bases, with 15 bases left between them. CDR3 length equals 15 residues. The CDR3 nucleotides are TGTGCCAGTAGTCTAGCGAGGGCGAGAAATGAAAAACTGTTTTTT. Encoded protein: CASSLARARNEKLFF. The full variable domain, completed using reference TRBV19 and TRBJ1-4, is DGGITQSPKYLFRKEGQNVTLSCEQNLNHDAMYWYRQDPGQGLRLIYYSQIVNDFQKGDIAEGYSVSREKKESFPLTVTSAQKNPTAFYLCASSLARARNEKLFFGSGTQLSVL.

This chain connects TRBV6-6 to TRBJ1-6; 8 bases are shared with TRBD1. The length of the CDR3 is 15 residues. From germline, CDR1 is MNHNY and CDR2 SVGAGI (reference sequence). J gave up 10 bases and V 2 bases, and 7 bases lay outside the gene matches. The CDR3 sequence: CASSYDRGIESPLHF. DNA of the CDR3: TGTGCCAGCAGTTACGACAGGGGAATAGAGTCACCCCTCCACTTT.

This clone occurred a few times. The V gene is TRBV7-3, the J gene TRBJ1-1; tentative D call: TRBD1 (6 bases). From germline, CDR1 is SGHTA and CDR2 FQGTGA. The CDR3 extends over 14 amino acids. V lost 5 bases and J lost 2, with 12 bases in between. The CDR3 loop reads CASSPGTPNTEAFF. CDR3 DNA sequence: TGTGCCAGCAGCCCGGGGACACCCAACACTGAAGCTTTCTTT.

In its sample, this clone was seen a few times. As DNA, the CDR3 is TGTGCCAGCAGCTTAGGGGGAGAAATTGCCCAGTACTTC. It codes for CASSLGGEIAQYF. The V call is TRBV7-6, the J call TRBJ2-5; TRBD2 might be the D (5 bases). The V end lost 1 base, the J end lost 9 bases, and 12 bases lay between the germline ends. The CDR3 runs 13 residues. The germline V gene encodes CDR1 SGHVS and CDR2 FNYEAQ. The full variable domain, completed using reference TRBV7-6 and TRBJ2-5, is GAGVSQSPRYKVTKRGQDVALRCDPISGHVSLYWYRQALGQGPEFLTYFNYEAQQDKSGLPNDRFSAERPEGSISTLTIQRTEQRDSAMYRCASSLGGEIAQYFGPGTRLLVL.

The rearrangement links TRBV5-1 to TRBJ2-1; 10 bases are shared with TRBD2. V dropped 4 bases and J dropped 2; count of bases not matched to a gene: 3. This CDR3 comprises 15 residues. Germline CDR1 and CDR2: SGHRS and YFSETQ. The CDR3 reads CASSISGGPYNEQFF. The CDR3 DNA is TGCGCCAGCAGCATTAGCGGGGGGCCCTACAATGAGCAGTTCTTC.